This T cell receptor beta chain emerged from a study of blood T cell repertoires in COVID-19. Looking at the study overall: COVID-19 samples, acute and convalescent, were from the United States, Italy and Spain.

The CDR3 runs to 14 residues. The V and J ends lost 4 bases and 12 bases respectively, with 19 bases between them. CDR1 is MNHEY, CDR2 SMNVEV, per germline (reference sequence). Method: immunoSEQ multiplex PCR; TCRdb's copy keeps in-frame clones and lacks some. The sample has approximately 140,000 clones; around nine tenths are singletons. Sample: PBMCs or T cells enriched from blood (not recorded which). The origin of this receptor is a woman in her 50s who had recovered from COVID-19. The chain recombines TRBV27 with TRBJ2-1; no clear D. The DNA for the CDR3 is TGTGCCAGCAGTTCCAGAACTAAGGATTTCGGGCAGTTCTTC. Encoded protein: CASSSRTKDFGQFF.